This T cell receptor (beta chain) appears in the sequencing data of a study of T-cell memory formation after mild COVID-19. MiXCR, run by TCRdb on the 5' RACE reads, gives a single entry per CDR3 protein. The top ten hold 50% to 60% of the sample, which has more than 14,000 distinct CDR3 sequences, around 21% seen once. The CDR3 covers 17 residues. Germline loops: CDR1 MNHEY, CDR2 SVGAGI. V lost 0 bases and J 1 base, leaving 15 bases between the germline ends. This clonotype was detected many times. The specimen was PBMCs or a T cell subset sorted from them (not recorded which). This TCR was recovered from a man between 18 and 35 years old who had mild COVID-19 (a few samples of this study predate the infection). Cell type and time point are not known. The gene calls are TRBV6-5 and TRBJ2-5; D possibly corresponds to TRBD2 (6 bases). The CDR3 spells CASSYSIDPGVQETQYF. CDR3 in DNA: TGTGCCAGCAGTTACTCGATAGATCCGGGGGTCCAAGAGACCCAGTACTTC.